This T cell receptor beta chain is drawn from a study of T cell changes during pregnancy in multiple sclerosis. TCRdb's copy holds only in-frame clones and misses some; the assay was immunoSEQ multiplex PCR. The sample shows about 50,000 clones, around nine tenths of them seen only once. The V end lost 7 bases, the J end lost 7 bases, and 10 bases lay between the germline ends. The CDR3 spans 11 residues. Germline CDR1 and CDR2: SQVTM and ANQGSEA. The sample consisted of CD4+ T cells from peripheral blood mononuclear cells, taken before pregnancy. This TCR came from a female donor with multiple sclerosis, enrolled in a pregnancy study. V and J are TRBV29-1 and TRBJ1-4; possibly TRBD1 for D (5 bases). The CDR3 here is CSGGGSEKLFF. CDR3 DNA: TGCAGCGGTGGGGGGAGTGAAAAACTGTTTTTT.